Below, 2 T cell receptor beta chains from the same sample are listed, as sequenced in a study of neurological immune-mediated disorders. Each CDR3 protein is one row after TCRdb ran MiXCR on the 5' RACE reads. The repertoire consists of around 30,000 distinct CDR3 sequences, with 12% occurring once and the leading ten covering approximately 7.8%. Input material: PBMCs. The receptors derive from a man aged 55 to 70 in good health.

At least ten counts were recorded for this clonotype. This sequence joins TRBV10-3 and TRBJ1-5; possible D gene TRBD1, 5 bases. Trimming stripped 7 bases from V and 3 bases from J, with 10 bases between. Per the germline V gene, CDR1 is ENHRY and CDR2 is SYGVKD. The CDR3 has 13 amino acids. CDR3 DNA sequence: TGTGCCATCAACGACAGAGCCAATCAGCCCCAGCATTTT. Translating it yields CAINDRANQPQHF.

CDR3 in amino acids: CASSFGGSNTEAFF. CDR3 bases: TGTGCCAGCAGTTTCGGAGGTTCGAACACTGAAGCTTTCTTT. V and J are TRBV6-2 or TRBV6-3 and TRBJ1-1; D uncertain. Trimming removed 4 bases at V and 1 base at J, with 10 bases between. There are 14 residues in the CDR3. Germline-derived CDR1 and CDR2 are MNHEY and SVGEGT.